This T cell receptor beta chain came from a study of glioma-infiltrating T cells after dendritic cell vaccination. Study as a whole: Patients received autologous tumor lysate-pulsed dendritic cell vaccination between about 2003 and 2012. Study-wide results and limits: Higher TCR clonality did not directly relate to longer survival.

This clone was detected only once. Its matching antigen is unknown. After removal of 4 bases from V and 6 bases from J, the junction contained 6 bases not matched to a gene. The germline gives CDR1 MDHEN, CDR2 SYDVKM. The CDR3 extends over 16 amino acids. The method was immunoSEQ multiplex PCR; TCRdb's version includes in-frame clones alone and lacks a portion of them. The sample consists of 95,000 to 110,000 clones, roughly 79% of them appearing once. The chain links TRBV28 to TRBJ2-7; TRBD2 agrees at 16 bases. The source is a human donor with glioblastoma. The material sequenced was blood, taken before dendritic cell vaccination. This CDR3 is CASSSGLAGGLGEQYF. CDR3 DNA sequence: TGTGCCAGCAGTTCGGGACTAGCGGGGGGGCTAGGCGAGCAGTACTTC.